Described below is a single T cell receptor beta chain sequence and its context. Its antigen is undetermined. The authors ran a second PCR of roughly 6 to 12 cycles using a sample-barcoded 5' primer and a J-beta primer mix. TCRdb redid the calling of the 5' RACE reads with MiXCR, one entry per CDR3 protein. The sample records some 800,000 distinct CDR3 sequences, around a quarter being singletons. The data were obtained in a study of blood T cells in healthy people across ages. Germline V lookup: CDR1 LNHNV, CDR2 YYDKDF (reference sequence). The V and J ends lost 5 bases and 6 bases, in that order; junction bases with no gene match: 6. CDR3 length: 13 residues. Study outcomes and limitations: Age advanced and TCR beta diversity per million T cells fell, roughly linearly.

These data were likewise used in another study, on T cells of mothers and their children.

This clonotype originated in a boy younger than 18 in good health. The chain carries TRBV15 and TRBJ2-7, with 8 positions matching TRBD1. The source material was blood. The CDR3 spells CATSPGTGSEQYF. For the CDR3, the DNA is TGTGCCACCAGCCCCGGGACAGGAAGCGAGCAGTACTTC.